This T cell receptor (beta chain) was observed in a study of cytomegalovirus exposure and HLA in healthy donors. Remarks on this clone: Its antigen remains unknown.

The PCR made use of 60 Vbeta and 13 Jbeta primers. Profiling relied on immunoSEQ multiplex PCR, and the TCRdb table lists in-frame clones only, not all of them. Here the sample spans some 97,000 clones, 60% to 80% being singletons. CDR1 and CDR2 from the germline V gene are SGHRS and YFSETQ. The CDR3 spans 16 residues. V lost 4 bases, J lost 4 bases, and 18 bases lay in between. Points from the study as a whole: Rarity held for most TCR sequences, but there were some public TCRs that occurred in many donors.

The chain carries TRBV5-1 and TRBJ2-1; tentatively, D is TRBD1 (5 bases). The receptor comes from a woman aged 18-29 years in good health and CMV-seropositive. Sequenced material: PBMCs. CDR3 DNA: TGCGCCAGCAGCCCCAATGCCCCGTCAGGGTACAATGAGCAGTTCTTC. As protein: CASSPNAPSGYNEQFF.